A selection of T cell receptor beta chains follows, all from one sample in a study of T cell repertoires in cytomegalovirus infection. One entry per CDR3 protein results from TCRdb running MiXCR on the reads. The sample yields around 280,000 distinct CDR3 sequences, roughly an eighth seen once. Sequenced sample: PBMCs. The receptor source for this set is a human donor in good health (CMV status not recorded). Some clones in this sample may be carry-over from other donors' samples. Both conserved end residues are part of each CDR3. Each record gives: D gene, clone size, V gene, J gene, CDR3 protein, CDR3 DNA. A D gene is named only where the DNA matches it firmly. Clone size, where shown, is once, few, many, or a class for clones that have expanded.

>NA|few|TRBV27|TRBJ2-5
CASRPRGLSEETQYF
TGTGCCAGCAGACCCCGGGGTCTTAGCGAAGAGACCCAGTACTTC
>NA|many|TRBV28|TRBJ1-1
CASRVQGGKNTEAFF
TGTGCCAGCAGGGTGCAGGGCGGGAAAAACACTGAAGCTTTCTTT
>NA|many|TRBV7-2|TRBJ2-5
CASSFYSADPAQYF
TGTGCCAGCAGCTTTTACTCGGCAGACCCGGCCCAGTACTTC
>NA|few|TRBV29-1|TRBJ1-5
CSVRDGNQPQHF
TGCAGCGTAAGGGACGGAAATCAGCCCCAGCATTTT
>TRBD2|NA|TRBV29-1|TRBJ2-3
CSVGSSGGTDTQYF
TGCAGCGTTGGGTCTAGCGGGGGCACAGATACGCAGTATTTT
>NA|few|TRBV7-2|TRBJ1-4
CASSSTGFNEKLFF
TGTGCCAGCAGCTCAACAGGGTTCAATGAAAAACTGTTTTTT
>NA|few|TRBV27|TRBJ2-7
CARQGQYF
TGTGCCCGGCAGGGGCAGTACTTC
>TRBD2|few|TRBV29-1|TRBJ2-5
CSVRGLAGIKETQYF
TGCAGCGTCCGAGGACTAGCGGGAATAAAAGAGACCCAGTACTTC
>TRBD1|many|TRBV19|TRBJ1-1
CASSHPGTGVMNTEAFF
TGTGCCAGTAGTCACCCAGGGACAGGCGTCATGAACACTGAAGCTTTCTTT
>TRBD1|many|TRBV7-8|TRBJ1-6
CASSLATSWGQGTNSPLHF
TGTGCCAGCAGCTTAGCGACTAGTTGGGGACAGGGTACGAATTCACCCCTCCACTTT
>TRBD2|many|TRBV7-2|TRBJ2-3
CASSSRLAGGGDTQYF
TGTGCCAGCAGCTCTAGACTAGCGGGAGGGGGAGATACGCAGTATTTT
>NA|many|TRBV7-9|TRBJ1-2
CASSEENYGYTF
TGTGCCAGCAGCGAGGAGAACTATGGCTACACCTTC
>NA|few|TRBV4-2|TRBJ1-1
CASSQVLDGNTEAFF
TGTGCCAGCAGCCAAGTTCTGGACGGGAACACTGAAGCTTTCTTT
>NA|many|TRBV28|TRBJ2-4
CASRGSSGARNIQYF
TGTGCCAGCAGGGGGTCCTCGGGAGCACGGAACATTCAGTACTTC
>TRBD2|few|TRBV28|TRBJ2-4
CASSFSGRGVNIQYF
TGTGCCAGCAGTTTCTCGGGGAGGGGAGTAAACATTCAGTACTTC
>NA|NA|TRBV29-1|TRBJ2-3
CSVPPGGSTDTQYF
TGCAGCGTCCCCCCTGGCGGGAGCACAGATACGCAGTATTTT
>NA|once|TRBV20-1|TRBJ1-5
CSASDRSDQPQHF
TGCAGTGCTTCCGACAGGAGCGATCAGCCCCAGCATTTT
>NA|many|TRBV7-6|TRBJ2-7
CASSLDTYEQYF
TGTGCCAGCAGCTTAGACACCTACGAGCAGTACTTC
>NA|few|TRBV20-1|TRBJ2-3
CSARVTTSTDTQYF
TGCAGTGCTAGGGTCACAACTAGCACAGATACGCAGTATTTT
>NA|many|TRBV4-2|TRBJ2-6
CASSRLTDTGANVLTF
TGTGCCAGCAGTCGGTTGACAGATACTGGGGCCAACGTCCTGACTTTC
>NA|NA|TRBV11-2|TRBJ2-5
CASSRRGPMEETQYF
TGTGCCAGCAGCCGCAGGGGTCCGATGGAAGAGACCCAGTACTTC
>NA|many|TRBV20-1|TRBJ1-3
CSARSPIGNTIYF
TGCAGTGCCCGGAGCCCTATCGGAAACACCATATATTTT
>NA|NA|TRBV4-3|TRBJ2-5
CASSQVQGGETQYF
TGCGCCAGCAGCCAAGTACAGGGTGGGGAGACCCAGTACTTC
>NA|NA|TRBV6-5|TRBJ1-5
CASRTLGQTKLSNQPQHF
TGTGCCAGCAGGACCCTTGGACAGACAAAACTTAGCAATCAGCCCCAGCATTTT
>TRBD1|few|TRBV29-1|TRBJ1-1
CSAFGGGAEAFF
TGCAGCGCCTTCGGAGGGGGCGCAGAAGCTTTCTTT
>NA|many|TRBV7-2|TRBJ2-5
CASSLDGTRQETQYF
TGTGCCAGCAGCTTAGACGGGACAAGACAAGAGACCCAGTACTTC
>NA|many|TRBV7-2|TRBJ1-5
CASSLFSQDQPQHF
TGTGCCAGCAGCTTATTTTCTCAGGATCAGCCCCAGCATTTT
>TRBD2|NA|TRBV7-2|TRBJ2-7
CASSSGGSTGEQYF
TGTGCCAGCAGCTCTGGCGGGAGTACCGGCGAGCAGTACTTC
>TRBD2|many|TRBV20-1|TRBJ2-1
CSARSGRDYNEQFF
TGCAGTGCCCGAAGCGGGAGGGATTACAATGAGCAGTTCTTC
>TRBD2|many|TRBV5-1|TRBJ2-3
CASGTSGGKTDTQYF
TGCGCCAGCGGCACCAGCGGGGGGAAGACAGATACGCAGTATTTT
>NA|NA|TRBV2|TRBJ1-2
CASSEQGKNYGYTF
TGTGCCAGCAGTGAACAGGGAAAGAACTATGGCTACACCTTC
>TRBD1|many|TRBV6-1|TRBJ2-2
CASRAGGTGELFF
TGTGCCAGCAGGGCAGGGGGCACCGGGGAGCTGTTTTTT
>TRBD1|many|TRBV7-9|TRBJ1-1
CASSLPADRGRTEAFF
TGTGCCAGCAGCTTACCGGCCGACAGGGGAAGGACTGAAGCTTTCTTT
>NA|many|TRBV7-2|TRBJ2-5
CASSRSASQETQYF
TGTGCCAGCAGCAGAAGCGCTAGCCAAGAGACCCAGTACTTC
>TRBD1|NA|TRBV7-9|TRBJ1-2
CASSRQGKLYGYTF
TGTGCCAGCAGTCGACAGGGCAAACTCTATGGCTACACCTTC
>NA|many|TRBV7-2|TRBJ1-2
CASRLGTVANYGYTF
TGTGCCAGCAGGCTCGGGACGGTAGCTAACTATGGCTACACCTTC
>NA|NA|TRBV27|TRBJ2-1
CASSLSPDNEQFF
TGTGCCAGCAGTTTATCCCCCGACAATGAGCAGTTCTTC